Given below is one T cell receptor (beta chain) in context. Its antigen remains unknown. This sample was taken from a study of STAT3 mutations in large granular lymphocyte leukemia. General observations from the study: At least one immunodominant TCR beta clonotype appeared in every T-cell large granular lymphocyte leukemia patient.

The repertoire was sequenced with immunoSEQ multiplex PCR; TCRdb's copy has only in-frame clones and lacks some. The table shows about 19,000 clones, with about nine tenths occurring only once. V lost 0 bases to trimming and J lost 5 bases, with 7 bases between them. The length of the CDR3 is 13 residues. Germline V lookup: CDR1 SGHRS, CDR2 YFSETQ. This sequence was found in a man in his fifties or sixties with T-cell large granular lymphocyte leukemia. Some clones in this sample may be carry-over from other donors' samples. The gene calls are TRBV5-1 and TRBJ2-3; unclear D gene. Sequencing input: peripheral blood mononuclear cells. CDR3 amino acids: CASSLAMGDTQYF. The CDR3 region has the DNA TGCGCCAGCAGCTTGGCCATGGGAGATACGCAGTATTTT.